This T cell receptor (beta chain) came from a study of blood T cell repertoires in COVID-19. Study details: Samples of COVID-19 (acute and convalescent) were obtained from the United States, Italy and Spain.

In the authors' workflow: Estimates of nucleated cell counts were drawn from the amplification of reference gene primers. TCRdb's copy holds only in-frame clones and misses some; the assay was immunoSEQ multiplex PCR. That table is the source of V, J and clone size, and D and trimming were worked out from the DNA. Of more than 95,000 clones listed, roughly nine tenths were seen once; the top ten hold around 8%. The J segment lost 0 bases and the V segment lost 6 bases, leaving 3 bases of the junction unmatched. CDR1 is SNHLY, CDR2 FYNNEI, per germline. This CDR3 has 14 residues. The V and J genes are TRBV2 and TRBJ2-3; 7 bases align to TRBD2. Material: peripheral blood. The sequence came from a man aged 65 to 79 who had recovered from COVID-19. This CDR3 is CASSPGGSTDTQYF. The CDR3 region has the DNA TGTGCCAGCAGCCCCGGGGGGAGCACAGATACGCAGTATTTT.